This T cell receptor beta chain was obtained from a study of resident and recirculating memory T cells in vitiligo. Repertoires were generated with immunoSEQ multiplex PCR, while TCRdb's copy carries only in-frame clones and drops some. The sample lists around 38,000 clones; over 90% were seen once. Study-level results: Different lesions suggested infiltration by different T cell clones. No single dominant TCR clone appeared; lesion clonality varied.

This CDR3 region has 16 residues. V was clipped by 5 bases and J by 4 bases; unmatched bases: 10. The germline CDR1 and CDR2 sequences are SGHTA and FQGTGA. No change in lesions over the prior 6 months defined stable disease. Anyone treated within the previous three months was excluded. In the case of this clone: Its antigen is still unknown.

V usage is TRBV7-3 and J usage is TRBJ2-5; 10 bases match TRBD1. Specimen: blood. This TCR was sampled from a male donor with vitiligo. The CDR3 sequence is CASSRKTGGVGETQYF. DNA of the CDR3: TGTGCCAGCAGCCGCAAGACAGGGGGCGTCGGAGAGACCCAGTACTTC.